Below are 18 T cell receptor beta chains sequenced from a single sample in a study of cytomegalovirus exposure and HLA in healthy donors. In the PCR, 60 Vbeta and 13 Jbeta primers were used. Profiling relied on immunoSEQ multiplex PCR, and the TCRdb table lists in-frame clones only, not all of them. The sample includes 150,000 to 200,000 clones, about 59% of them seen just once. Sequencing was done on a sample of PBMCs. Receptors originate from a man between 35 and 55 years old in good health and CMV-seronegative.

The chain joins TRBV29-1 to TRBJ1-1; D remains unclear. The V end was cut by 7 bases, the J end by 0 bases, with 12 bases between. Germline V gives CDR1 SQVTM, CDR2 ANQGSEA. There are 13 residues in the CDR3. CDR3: CSATELMNTEAFF. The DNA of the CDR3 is TGCAGCGCTACAGAGCTGATGAACACTGAAGCTTTCTTT.

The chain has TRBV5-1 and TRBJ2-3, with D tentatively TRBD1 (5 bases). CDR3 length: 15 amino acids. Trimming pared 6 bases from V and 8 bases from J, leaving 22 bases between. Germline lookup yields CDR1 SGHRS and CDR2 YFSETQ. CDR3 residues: CASNHWEAGKGTQYF. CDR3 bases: TGCGCCAGCAATCATTGGGAAGCAGGGAAAGGTACGCAGTATTTT.

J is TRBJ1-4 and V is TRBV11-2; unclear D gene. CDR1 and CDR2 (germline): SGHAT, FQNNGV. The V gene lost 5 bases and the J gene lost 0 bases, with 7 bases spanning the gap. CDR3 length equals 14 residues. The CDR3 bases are TGTGCCAGCAGCCCCCGCGCAACTAATGAAAAACTGTTTTTT. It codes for CASSPRATNEKLFF.

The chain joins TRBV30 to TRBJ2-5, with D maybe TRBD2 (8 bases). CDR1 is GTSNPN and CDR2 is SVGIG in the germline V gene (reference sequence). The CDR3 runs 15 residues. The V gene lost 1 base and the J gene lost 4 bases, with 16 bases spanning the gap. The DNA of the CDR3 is TGTGCCTGGAGTGCCCCGGGAGGGGGCCGAGAGACCCAGTACTTC. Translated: CAWSAPGGGRETQYF.

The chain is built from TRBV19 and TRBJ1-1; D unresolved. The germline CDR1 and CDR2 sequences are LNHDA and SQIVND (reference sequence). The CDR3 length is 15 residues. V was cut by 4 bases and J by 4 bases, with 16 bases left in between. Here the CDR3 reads CASSSWVGEGTEAFF. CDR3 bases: TGTGCCAGTAGTAGTTGGGTGGGCGAGGGCACTGAAGCTTTCTTT. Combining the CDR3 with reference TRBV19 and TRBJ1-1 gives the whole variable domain DGGITQSPKYLFRKEGQNVTLSCEQNLNHDAMYWYRQDPGQGLRLIYYSQIVNDFQKGDIAEGYSVSREKKESFPLTVTSAQKNPTAFYLCASSSWVGEGTEAFFGQGTRLTVV.

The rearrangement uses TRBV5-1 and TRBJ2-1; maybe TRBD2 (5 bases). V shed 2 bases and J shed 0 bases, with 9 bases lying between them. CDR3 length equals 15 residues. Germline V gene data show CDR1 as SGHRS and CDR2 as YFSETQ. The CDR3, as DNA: TGCGCCAGCAGCTTTGCGGGTGGCTCCTACAATGAGCAGTTCTTC. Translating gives CASSFAGGSYNEQFF.

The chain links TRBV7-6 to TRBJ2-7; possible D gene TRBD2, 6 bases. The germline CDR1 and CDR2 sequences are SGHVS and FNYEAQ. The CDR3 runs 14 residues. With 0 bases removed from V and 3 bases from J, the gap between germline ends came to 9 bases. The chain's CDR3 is CASSLAGGGYEQYF. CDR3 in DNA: TGTGCCAGCAGCTTAGCGGGAGGAGGCTACGAGCAGTACTTC.

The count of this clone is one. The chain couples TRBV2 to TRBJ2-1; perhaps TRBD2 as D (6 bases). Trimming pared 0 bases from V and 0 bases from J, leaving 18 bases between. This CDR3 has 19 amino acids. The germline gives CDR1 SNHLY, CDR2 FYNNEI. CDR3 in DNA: TGTGCCAGCAGTGAAGCGGATTTTTGGGGGGATGGCTCCTACAATGAGCAGTTCTTC. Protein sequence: CASSEADFWGDGSYNEQFF.

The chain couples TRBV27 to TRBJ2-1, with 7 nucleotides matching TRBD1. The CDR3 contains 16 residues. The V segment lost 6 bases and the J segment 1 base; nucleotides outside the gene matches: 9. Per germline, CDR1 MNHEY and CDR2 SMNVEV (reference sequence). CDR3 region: CASRAMTGMSYNEQFF. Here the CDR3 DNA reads TGTGCCAGCAGAGCCATGACAGGGATGTCCTACAATGAGCAGTTCTTC.

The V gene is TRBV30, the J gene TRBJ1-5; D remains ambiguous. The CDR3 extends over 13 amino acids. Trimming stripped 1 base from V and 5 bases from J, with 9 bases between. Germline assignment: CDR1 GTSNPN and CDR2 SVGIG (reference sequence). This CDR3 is CAWSAERDQPQHF. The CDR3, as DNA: TGTGCCTGGAGTGCCGAACGGGATCAGCCCCAGCATTTT.

CDR3 bases: TGTGCCAGCAGCTTGGGAGGGACAAGTCGCAATCAGCCCCAGCATTTT. Its translation is CASSLGGTSRNQPQHF. The rearrangement uses TRBV5-4 and TRBJ1-5; the D gene is possibly TRBD1 (6 bases). From germline, CDR1 is SGHNT and CDR2 YYREEE (reference sequence). The CDR3 sequence is 16 residues long. Trimming took 0 bases from V and 2 from J, leaving 12 bases between them.

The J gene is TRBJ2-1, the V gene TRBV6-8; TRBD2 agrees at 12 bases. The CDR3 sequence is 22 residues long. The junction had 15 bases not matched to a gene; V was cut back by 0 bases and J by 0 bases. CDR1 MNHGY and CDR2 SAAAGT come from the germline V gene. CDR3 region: CASSYSIPVRTSGASSYNEQFF. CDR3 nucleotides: TGTGCCAGCAGTTACTCGATTCCCGTAAGGACTAGCGGGGCCAGCTCCTACAATGAGCAGTTCTTC.

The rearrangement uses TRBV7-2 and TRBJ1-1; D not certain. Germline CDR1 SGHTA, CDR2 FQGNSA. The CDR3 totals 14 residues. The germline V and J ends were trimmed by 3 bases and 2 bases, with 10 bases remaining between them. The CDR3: CASSLGRFNTEAFF. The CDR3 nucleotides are TGTGCCAGCAGCTTGGGGAGGTTCAACACTGAAGCTTTCTTT.

The CDR3: CASSSGDYGYTF. Written as DNA, the CDR3 is TGTGCCAGTAGCTCGGGAGACTATGGCTACACCTTC. The chain couples TRBV19 to TRBJ1-2; D unclear. Between the trimmed V and J ends, which lost 6 bases and 3 bases, there was a span of 8 bases. CDR3 length equals 12 residues. CDR1 is LNHDA, CDR2 SQIVND, per germline (reference sequence).

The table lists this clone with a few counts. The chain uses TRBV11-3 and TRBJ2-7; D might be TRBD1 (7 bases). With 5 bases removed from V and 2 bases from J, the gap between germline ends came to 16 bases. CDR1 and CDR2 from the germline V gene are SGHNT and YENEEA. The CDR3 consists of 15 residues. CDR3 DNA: TGTGCCAGCAGCCGCTGGACAGGACTAACCTACGAGCAGTACTTC. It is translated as CASSRWTGLTYEQYF.

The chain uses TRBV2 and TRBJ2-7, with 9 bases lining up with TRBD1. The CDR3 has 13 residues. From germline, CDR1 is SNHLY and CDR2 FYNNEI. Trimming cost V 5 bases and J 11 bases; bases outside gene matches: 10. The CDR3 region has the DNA TGTGCCAGCAGTACAGGGGGCGGGACAAGAGAGTACTTC. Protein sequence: CASSTGGGTREYF. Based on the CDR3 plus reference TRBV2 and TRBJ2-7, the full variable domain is EPEVTQTPSHQVTQMGQEVILRCVPISNHLYFYWYRQILGQKVEFLVSFYNNEISEKSEIFDDQFSVERPDGSNFTLKIRSTKLEDSAMYFCASSTGGGTREYFGPGTRLTVT.

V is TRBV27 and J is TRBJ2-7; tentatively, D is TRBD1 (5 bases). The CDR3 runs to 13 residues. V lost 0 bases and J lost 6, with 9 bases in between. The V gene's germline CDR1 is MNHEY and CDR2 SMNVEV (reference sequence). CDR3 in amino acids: CASSLSRGFEQYF. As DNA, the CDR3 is TGTGCCAGCAGTTTATCAAGGGGTTTCGAGCAGTACTTC.

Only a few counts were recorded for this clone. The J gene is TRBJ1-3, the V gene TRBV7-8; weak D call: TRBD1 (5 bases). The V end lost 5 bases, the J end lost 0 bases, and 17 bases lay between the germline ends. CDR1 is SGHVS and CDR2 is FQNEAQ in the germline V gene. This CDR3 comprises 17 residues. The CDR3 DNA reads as TGTGCCAGCAGCCCTAGGGACTTCCCGCTCTCTGGAAACACCATATATTTT. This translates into CASSPRDFPLSGNTIYF.